This TCR beta chain is from a study of OX40 agonist ivuxolimab in advanced cancers. V lost 7 bases and J lost 0, with 10 bases in between. Germline lookup yields CDR1 MDHEN and CDR2 SYDVKM. This CDR3 has 14 amino acids. Sequencing was performed with immunoSEQ multiplex PCR; in TCRdb, only in-frame clones are kept and a portion is missing. Of 50,000 to 55,000 clones in the sample, more than 70% were seen once. This TCR was recovered from an adult with an advanced solid tumor such as melanoma, head and neck, liver or kidney cancer. Here the sequenced sample was CD4+ or CD8+ T cells sorted from blood, taken in a trial of the OX40 agonist ivuxolimab. The gene calls are TRBV28 and TRBJ2-1; no definite D call. As DNA, the CDR3 is TGTGCCAGCACCGGACCGAACTCCTACAATGAGCAGTTCTTC. Translation: CASTGPNSYNEQFF.